The entry that follows covers one TCR beta chain sequence. Its antigen is still unknown. The data belong to a study of cytomegalovirus exposure and HLA in healthy donors. The PCR ran on 60 Vbeta and 13 Jbeta primers. Produced via immunoSEQ multiplex PCR; TCRdb's table is partial and in-frame only. The sample yields about 110,000 clones, roughly 76% seen once. The germline V and J ends were trimmed by 1 base and 4 bases, with 13 bases remaining between them. Germline V gives CDR1 SGHKS, CDR2 YYEKEE (reference sequence). The CDR3 loop spans 15 amino acids. Study-wide results and limits: CMV serostatus was the only immune exposure information that was available. Cytomegalovirus status, reportedly, was diagnosed with high specificity and sensitivity by the classifier. Later on, a genetic analysis was performed. It linked a missense variant in DCLRE1C with V- and J-gene trimming of TCR beta. There were some public TCRs occurring in many donors, but most TCR sequences were rare.

The clonotype was recovered from a young man in good health and CMV-seronegative. This chain links TRBV5-5 with TRBJ2-3, with D perhaps TRBD2 (6 bases). Specimen: PBMCs. CDR3 sequence: CASSLLLASADTQYF. CDR3 bases: TGTGCCAGCAGCTTGTTACTAGCCAGCGCAGATACGCAGTATTTT.